This TCR beta chain was sequenced during a study of PD-1 blockade in classical Hodgkin lymphoma. Study results and caveats: Baseline diversity in complete responders resembled that of newly diagnosed patients. CD4+ TCR diversity, unlike CD8+, climbed significantly by C4D1.

This clone showed up just once. Antigen: not known. As to time point: cycle 4 day 1 (C4D1), after six to seven weeks of nivolumab. All trial patients relapsed after autologous stem cell transplantation. Method: immunoSEQ multiplex PCR; TCRdb's copy keeps in-frame clones and lacks some. The sample consists of more than 85,000 clones, around 90% of them appearing once. The TCR sequence derives from a human donor with classical Hodgkin lymphoma. Specimen: peripheral blood mononuclear cells (PBMCs), collected before the fourth cycle of nivolumab.

The CDR3 region has the DNA TGCGCCAGCAGCCAGCCAAGGGGGAACGGGGAGCTGTTTTTT. It encodes CASSQPRGNGELFF. This chain connects TRBV10-1 to TRBJ2-2, with a possible D match to TRBD1 (6 bases). This CDR3 has 14 amino acids. Germline V gene sequence: CDR1 WNHNN, CDR2 SYGVQD (reference sequence). Trimming took off 6 bases at V and 7 bases at J, with 15 bases between the two ends.